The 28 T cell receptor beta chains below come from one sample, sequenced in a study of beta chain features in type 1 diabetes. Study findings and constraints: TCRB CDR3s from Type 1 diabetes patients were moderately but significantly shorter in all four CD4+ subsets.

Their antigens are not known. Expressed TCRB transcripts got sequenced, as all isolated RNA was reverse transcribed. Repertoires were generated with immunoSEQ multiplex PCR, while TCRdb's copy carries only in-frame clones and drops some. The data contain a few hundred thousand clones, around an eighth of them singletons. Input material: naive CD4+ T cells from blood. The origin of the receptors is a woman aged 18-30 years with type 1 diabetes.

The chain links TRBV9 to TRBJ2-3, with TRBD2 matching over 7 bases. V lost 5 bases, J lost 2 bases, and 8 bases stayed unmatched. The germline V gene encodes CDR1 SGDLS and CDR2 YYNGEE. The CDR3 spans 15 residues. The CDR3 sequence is CASRAMGLHTDTQYF. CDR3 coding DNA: TGTGCCAGCAGGGCCATGGGACTACACACAGATACGCAGTATTTT.

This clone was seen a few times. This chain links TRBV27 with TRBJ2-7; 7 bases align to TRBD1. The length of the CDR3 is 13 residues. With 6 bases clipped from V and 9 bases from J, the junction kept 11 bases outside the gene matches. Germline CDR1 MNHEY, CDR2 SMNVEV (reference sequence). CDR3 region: CASSPDRVGGQYF. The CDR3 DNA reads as TGTGCCAGCAGCCCAGACAGGGTTGGGGGGCAGTACTTC.

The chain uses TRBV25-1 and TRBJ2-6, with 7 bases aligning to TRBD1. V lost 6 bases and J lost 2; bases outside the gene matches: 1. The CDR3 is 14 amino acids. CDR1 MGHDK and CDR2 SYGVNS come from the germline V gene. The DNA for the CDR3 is TGTGCCAGCAGCCAGGGGGCTGGGGCCAACGTCCTGACTTTC. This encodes CASSQGAGANVLTF.

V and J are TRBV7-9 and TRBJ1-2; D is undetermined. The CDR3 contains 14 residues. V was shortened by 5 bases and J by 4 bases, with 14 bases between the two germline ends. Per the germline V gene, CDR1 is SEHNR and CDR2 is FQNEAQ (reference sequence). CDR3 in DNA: TGTGCCAGCAGCGCCCTAGGAGTCCCCTATGGCTACACCTTC. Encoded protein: CASSALGVPYGYTF.

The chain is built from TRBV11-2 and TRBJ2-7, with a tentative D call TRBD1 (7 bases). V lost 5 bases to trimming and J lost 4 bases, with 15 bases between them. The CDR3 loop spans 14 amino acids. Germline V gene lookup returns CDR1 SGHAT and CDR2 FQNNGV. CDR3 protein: CASSARTGGYEQYF. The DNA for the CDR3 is TGTGCCAGCAGCGCCCGGACAGGAGGGTACGAGCAGTACTTC.

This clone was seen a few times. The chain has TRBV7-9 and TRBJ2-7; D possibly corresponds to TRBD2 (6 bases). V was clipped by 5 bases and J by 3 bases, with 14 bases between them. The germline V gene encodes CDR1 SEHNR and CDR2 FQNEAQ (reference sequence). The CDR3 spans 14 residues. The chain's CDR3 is CASSLARRGYEQYF. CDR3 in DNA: TGTGCCAGCAGCCTGGCCCGGCGGGGCTACGAGCAGTACTTC. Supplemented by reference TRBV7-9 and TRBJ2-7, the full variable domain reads DTGVSQNPRHKITKRGQNVTFRCDPISEHNRLYWYRQTLGQGPEFLTYFQNEAQLEKSRLLSDRFSAERPKGSFSTLEIQRTEQGDSAMYLCASSLARRGYEQYFGPGTRLTVT.

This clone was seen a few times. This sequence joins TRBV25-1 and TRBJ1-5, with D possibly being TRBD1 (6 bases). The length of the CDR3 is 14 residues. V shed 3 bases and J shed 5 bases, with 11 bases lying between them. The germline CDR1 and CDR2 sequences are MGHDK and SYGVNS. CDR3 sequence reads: CASSDNRVHQPQHF. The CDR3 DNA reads TGTGCCAGCAGTGACAACAGGGTTCATCAGCCCCAGCATTTT.

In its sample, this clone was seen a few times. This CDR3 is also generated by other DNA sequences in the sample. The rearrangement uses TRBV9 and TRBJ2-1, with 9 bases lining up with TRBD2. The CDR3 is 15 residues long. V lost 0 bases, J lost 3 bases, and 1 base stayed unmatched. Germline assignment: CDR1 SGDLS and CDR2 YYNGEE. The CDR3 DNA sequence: TGTGCCAGCAGCGTAGGACTAGCGGACTACAATGAGCAGTTCTTC. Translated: CASSVGLADYNEQFF. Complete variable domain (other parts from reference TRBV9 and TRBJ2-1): DSGVTQTPKHLITATGQRVTLRCSPRSGDLSVYWYQQSLDQGLQFLIQYYNGEERAKGNILERFSAQQFPDLHSELNLSSLELGDSALYFCASSVGLADYNEQFFGPGTRLTVL.

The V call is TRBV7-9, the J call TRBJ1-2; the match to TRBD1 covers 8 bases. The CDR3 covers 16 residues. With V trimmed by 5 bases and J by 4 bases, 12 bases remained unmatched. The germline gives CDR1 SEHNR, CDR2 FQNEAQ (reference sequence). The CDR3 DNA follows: TGTGCCAGCAGCCTGAACTCGGACAGGGCGCGCTATGGCTACACCTTC. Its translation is CASSLNSDRARYGYTF.

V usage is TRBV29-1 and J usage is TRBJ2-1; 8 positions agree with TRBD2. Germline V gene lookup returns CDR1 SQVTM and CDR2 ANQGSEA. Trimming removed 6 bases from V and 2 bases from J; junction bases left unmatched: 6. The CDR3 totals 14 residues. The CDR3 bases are TGCAGCGTCAGGCGCGGGGGGCCCTACAATGAGCAGTTCTTC. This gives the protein CSVRRGGPYNEQFF.

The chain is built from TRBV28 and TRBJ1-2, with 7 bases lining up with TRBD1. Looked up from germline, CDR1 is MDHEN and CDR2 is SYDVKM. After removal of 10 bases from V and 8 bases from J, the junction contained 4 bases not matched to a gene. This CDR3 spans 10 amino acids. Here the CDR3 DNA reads TGTGCCATTGAGGGGGCCGGCTACACCTTC. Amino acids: CAIEGAGYTF.

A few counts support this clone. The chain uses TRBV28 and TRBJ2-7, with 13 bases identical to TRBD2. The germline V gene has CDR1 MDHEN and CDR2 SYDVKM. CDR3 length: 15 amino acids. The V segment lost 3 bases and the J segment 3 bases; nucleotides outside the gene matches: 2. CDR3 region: CASSLGLAGRYEQYF. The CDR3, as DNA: TGTGCCAGCAGTTTGGGACTAGCGGGGCGCTACGAGCAGTACTTC.

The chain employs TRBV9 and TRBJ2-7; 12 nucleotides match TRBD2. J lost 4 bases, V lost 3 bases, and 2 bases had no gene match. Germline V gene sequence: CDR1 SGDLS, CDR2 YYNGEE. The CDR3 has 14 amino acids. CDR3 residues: CASSGGTSGYEQYF. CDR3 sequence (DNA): TGTGCCAGCAGCGGCGGGACTAGCGGGTACGAGCAGTACTTC.

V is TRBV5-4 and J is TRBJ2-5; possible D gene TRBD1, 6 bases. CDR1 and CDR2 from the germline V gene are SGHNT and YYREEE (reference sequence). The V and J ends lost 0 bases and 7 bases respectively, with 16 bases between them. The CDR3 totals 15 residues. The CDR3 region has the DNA TGTGCCAGCAGCTTGGCAGGAATGGAAGGGGGGACCCAGTACTTC. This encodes CASSLAGMEGGTQYF.

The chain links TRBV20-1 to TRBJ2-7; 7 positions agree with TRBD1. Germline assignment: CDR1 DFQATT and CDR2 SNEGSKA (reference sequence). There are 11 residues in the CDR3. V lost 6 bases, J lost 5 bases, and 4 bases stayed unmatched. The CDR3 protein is CSATGHHEQYF. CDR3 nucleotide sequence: TGCAGTGCGACAGGGCACCACGAGCAGTACTTC.

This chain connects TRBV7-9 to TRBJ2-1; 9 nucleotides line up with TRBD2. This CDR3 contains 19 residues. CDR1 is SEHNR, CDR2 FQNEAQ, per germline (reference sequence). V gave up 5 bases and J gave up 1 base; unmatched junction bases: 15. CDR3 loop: CASSPGVAGARFSYNEQFF. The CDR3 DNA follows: TGTGCCAGCAGCCCGGGGGTAGCGGGAGCCCGGTTTTCCTACAATGAGCAGTTCTTC.

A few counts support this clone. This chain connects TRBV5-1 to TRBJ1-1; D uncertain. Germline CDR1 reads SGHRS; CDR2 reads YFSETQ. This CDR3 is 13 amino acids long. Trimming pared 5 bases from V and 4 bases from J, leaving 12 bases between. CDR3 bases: TGCGCCAGCAGATCTGGGTCGGGCACTGAAGCTTTCTTT. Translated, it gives CASRSGSGTEAFF.

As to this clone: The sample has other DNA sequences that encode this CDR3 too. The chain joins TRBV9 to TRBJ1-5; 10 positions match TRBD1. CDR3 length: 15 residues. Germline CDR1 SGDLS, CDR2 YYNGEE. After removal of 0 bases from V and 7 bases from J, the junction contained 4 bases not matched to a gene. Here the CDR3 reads CASSVGQGAGQPQHF. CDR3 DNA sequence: TGTGCCAGCAGCGTAGGACAGGGGGCAGGACAGCCCCAGCATTTT. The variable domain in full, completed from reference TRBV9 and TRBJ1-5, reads DSGVTQTPKHLITATGQRVTLRCSPRSGDLSVYWYQQSLDQGLQFLIQYYNGEERAKGNILERFSAQQFPDLHSELNLSSLELGDSALYFCASSVGQGAGQPQHFGDGTRLSIL.

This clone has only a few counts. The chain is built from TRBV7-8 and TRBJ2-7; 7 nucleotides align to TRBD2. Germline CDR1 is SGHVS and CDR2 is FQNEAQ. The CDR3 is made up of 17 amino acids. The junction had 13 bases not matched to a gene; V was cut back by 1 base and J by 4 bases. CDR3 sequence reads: CASSLERGSGSGYEQYF. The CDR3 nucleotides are TGTGCCAGCAGCTTAGAGCGGGGTAGCGGATCCGGATACGAGCAGTACTTC. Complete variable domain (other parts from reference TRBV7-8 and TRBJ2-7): GAGVSQSPRYKVAKRGQDVALRCDPISGHVSLFWYQQALGQGPEFLTYFQNEAQLDKSGLPSDRFFAERPEGSVSTLKIQRTQQEDSAVYLCASSLERGSGSGYEQYFGPGTRLTVT.

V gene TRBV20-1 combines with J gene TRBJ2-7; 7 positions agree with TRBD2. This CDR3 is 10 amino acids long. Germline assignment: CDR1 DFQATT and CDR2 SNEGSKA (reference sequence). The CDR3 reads CSLAAYEQYF. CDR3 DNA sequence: TGCAGCCTAGCGGCCTACGAGCAGTACTTC.

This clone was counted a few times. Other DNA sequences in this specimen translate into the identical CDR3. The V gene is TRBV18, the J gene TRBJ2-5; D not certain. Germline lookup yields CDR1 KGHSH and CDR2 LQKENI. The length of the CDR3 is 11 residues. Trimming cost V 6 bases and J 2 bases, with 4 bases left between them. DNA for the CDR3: TGTGCCAGCTCCCCTCAAGAGACCCAGTACTTC. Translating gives CASSPQETQYF.

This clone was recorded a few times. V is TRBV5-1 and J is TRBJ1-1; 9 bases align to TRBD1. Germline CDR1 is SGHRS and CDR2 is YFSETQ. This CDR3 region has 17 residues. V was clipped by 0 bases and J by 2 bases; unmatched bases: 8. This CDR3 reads CASSLGPRQGDNTEAFF. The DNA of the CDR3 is TGCGCCAGCAGCTTGGGGCCGCGACAGGGGGACAACACTGAAGCTTTCTTT.

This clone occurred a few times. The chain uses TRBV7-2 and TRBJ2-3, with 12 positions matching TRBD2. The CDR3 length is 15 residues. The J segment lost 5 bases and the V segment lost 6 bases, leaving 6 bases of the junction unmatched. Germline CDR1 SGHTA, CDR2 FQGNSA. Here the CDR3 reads CASRETSGSLDTQYF. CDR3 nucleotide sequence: TGTGCCAGCAGGGAGACTAGCGGGAGTCTAGATACGCAGTATTTT.

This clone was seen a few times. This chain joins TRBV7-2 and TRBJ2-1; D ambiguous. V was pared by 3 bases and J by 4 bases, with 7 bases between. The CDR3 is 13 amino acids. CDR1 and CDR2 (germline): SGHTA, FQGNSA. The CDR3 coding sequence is TGTGCCAGCAGCTTCACTTCGTACAATGAGCAGTTCTTC. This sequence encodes CASSFTSYNEQFF.

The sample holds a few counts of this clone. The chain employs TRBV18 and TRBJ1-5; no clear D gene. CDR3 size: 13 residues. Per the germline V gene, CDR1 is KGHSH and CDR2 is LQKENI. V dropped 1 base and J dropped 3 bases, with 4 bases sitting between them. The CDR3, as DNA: TGTGCCAGCTCACCACGGCACAATCAGCCCCAGCATTTT. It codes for CASSPRHNQPQHF.

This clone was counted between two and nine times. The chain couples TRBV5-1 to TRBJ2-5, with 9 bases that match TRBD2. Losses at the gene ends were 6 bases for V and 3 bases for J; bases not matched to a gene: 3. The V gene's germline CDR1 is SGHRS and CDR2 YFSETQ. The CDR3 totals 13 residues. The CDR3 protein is CASMPSGKETQYF. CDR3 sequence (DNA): TGCGCCAGCATGCCTAGCGGGAAAGAGACCCAGTACTTC.

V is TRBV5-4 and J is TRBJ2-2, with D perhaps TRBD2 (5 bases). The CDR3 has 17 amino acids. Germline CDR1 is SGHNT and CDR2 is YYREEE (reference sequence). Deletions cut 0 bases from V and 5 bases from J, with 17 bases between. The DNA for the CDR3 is TGTGCCAGCAGCTTGGTTGCTACCCGGAGAGGGACCGGGGAGCTGTTTTTT. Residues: CASSLVATRRGTGELFF.

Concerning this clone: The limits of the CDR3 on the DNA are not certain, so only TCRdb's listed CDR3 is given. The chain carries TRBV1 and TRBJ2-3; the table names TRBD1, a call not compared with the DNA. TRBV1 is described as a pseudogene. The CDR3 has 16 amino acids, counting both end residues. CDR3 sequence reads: CTSSQEWGQGTDTQYF.